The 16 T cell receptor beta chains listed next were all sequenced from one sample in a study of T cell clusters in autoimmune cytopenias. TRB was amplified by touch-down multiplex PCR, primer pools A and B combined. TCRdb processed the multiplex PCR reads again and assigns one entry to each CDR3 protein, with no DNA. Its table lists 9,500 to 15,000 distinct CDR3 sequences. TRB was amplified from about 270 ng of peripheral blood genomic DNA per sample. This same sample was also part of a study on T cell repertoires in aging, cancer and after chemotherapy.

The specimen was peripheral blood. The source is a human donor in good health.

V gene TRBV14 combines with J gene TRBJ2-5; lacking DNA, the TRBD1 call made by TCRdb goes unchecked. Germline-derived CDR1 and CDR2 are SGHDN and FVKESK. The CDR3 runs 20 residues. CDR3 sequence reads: CASSQSGSGGLRWLLETQYF.

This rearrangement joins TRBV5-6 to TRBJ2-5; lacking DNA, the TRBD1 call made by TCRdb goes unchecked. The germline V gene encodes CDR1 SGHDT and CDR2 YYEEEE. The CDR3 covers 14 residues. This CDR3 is CASSLVGGQETQYF.

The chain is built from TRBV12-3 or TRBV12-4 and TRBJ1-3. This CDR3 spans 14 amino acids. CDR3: CASSPTSSGNTIYF.

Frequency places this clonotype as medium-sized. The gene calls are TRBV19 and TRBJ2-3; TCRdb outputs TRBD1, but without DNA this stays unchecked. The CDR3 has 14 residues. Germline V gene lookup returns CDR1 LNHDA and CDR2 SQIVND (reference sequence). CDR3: CASRRTGSTDTQYF.

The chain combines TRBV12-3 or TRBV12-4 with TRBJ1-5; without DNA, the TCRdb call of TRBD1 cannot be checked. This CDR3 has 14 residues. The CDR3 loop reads CASTRDRVHQPQHF.

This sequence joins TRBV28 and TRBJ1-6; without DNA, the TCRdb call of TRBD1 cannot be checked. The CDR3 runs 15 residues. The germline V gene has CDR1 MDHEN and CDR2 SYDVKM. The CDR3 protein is CASTPRGQGNSPLHF.

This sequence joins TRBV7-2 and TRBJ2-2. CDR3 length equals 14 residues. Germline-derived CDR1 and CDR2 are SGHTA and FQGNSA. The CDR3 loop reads CASSLGQMVGELFF. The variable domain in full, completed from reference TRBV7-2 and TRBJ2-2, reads GAGVSQSPSNKVTEKGKDVELRCDPISGHTALYWYRQSLGQGLEFLIYFQGNSAPDKSGLPSDRFSAERTGGSVSTLTIQRTQQEDSAVYLCASSLGQMVGELFFGEGSRLTVL.

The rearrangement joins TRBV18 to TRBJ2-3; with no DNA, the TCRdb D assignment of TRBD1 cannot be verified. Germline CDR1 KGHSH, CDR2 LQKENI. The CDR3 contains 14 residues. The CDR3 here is CASSPPGQINTQYF.

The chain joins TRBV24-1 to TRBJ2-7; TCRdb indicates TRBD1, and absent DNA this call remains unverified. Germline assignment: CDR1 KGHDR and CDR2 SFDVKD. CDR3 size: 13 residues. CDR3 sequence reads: CATSDDRSAEQYF.

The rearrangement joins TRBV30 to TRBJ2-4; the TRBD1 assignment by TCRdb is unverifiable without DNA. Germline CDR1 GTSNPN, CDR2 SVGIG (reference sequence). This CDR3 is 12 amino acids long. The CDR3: CAWSTQGANKYF.

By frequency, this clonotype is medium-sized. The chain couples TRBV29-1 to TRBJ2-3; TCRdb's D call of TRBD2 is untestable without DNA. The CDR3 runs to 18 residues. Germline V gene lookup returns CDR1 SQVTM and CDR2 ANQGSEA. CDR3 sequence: CSISGLAQKRTSTDTQYF.

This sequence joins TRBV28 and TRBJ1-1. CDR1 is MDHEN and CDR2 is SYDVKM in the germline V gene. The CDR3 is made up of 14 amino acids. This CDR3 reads CASSPMDRAPEAFF.

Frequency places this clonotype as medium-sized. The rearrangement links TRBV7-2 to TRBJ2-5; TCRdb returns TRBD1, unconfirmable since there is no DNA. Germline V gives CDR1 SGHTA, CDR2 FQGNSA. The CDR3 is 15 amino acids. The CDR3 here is CASSLGAVTQETQYF.

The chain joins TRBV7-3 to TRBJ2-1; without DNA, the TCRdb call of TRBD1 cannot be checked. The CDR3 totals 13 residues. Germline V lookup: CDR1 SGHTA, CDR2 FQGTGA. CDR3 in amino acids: CASSSGSYNEQFF.

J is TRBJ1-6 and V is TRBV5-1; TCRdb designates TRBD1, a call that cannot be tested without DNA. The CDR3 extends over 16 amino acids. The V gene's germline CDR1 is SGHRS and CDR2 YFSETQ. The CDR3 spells CASSAGTGEANSPLHF.

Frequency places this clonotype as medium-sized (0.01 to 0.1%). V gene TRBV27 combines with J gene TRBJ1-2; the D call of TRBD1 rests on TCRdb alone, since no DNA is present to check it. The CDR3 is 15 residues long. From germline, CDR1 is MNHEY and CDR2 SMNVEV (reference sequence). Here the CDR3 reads CASSPSQGTNYGYTF.